This T cell receptor beta chain is drawn from a study of T cells in Graves' hyperthyroidism and ophthalmopathy. Clinical symptoms, serum thyroxine and TRAb, thyroid ultrasound and orbital computed tomography were used for the diagnoses. Findings and limits, study-wide: Ophthalmopathy and stable hyperthyroidism were told apart by a 13 V-J model.

It was RNA transcripts that yielded the amplified TCR beta CDR3 regions. TCR CDR3 regions were first amplified by RT-PCR with HTBI primers. MiXCR was run by TCRdb on the multiplex PCR reads, yielding one entry per CDR3 protein. The sample has about 600,000 distinct CDR3 sequences; about 14% are singletons. As for this clonotype: Its antigen is as yet unknown. The conserved final phenylalanine or tryptophan is absent from the CDR3, which likely points to a read error.

This TCR was sampled from a woman aged 50 to 65 with Graves' ophthalmopathy. The sequenced material came from blood.

Here the CDR3 DNA reads TGTGCCAGCAGTCCCTACGGACAGTTATCCCACGAGCAGTACTCC. This translates into CASSPYGQLSHEQYS. V gene TRBV28 combines with J gene TRBJ2-7, with D possibly TRBD1 on 6 matching bases. The CDR3 length is 15 residues. Germline values: CDR1 MDHEN, CDR2 SYDVKM. V was trimmed by 5 bases and J by 5 bases, leaving 19 bases between them.